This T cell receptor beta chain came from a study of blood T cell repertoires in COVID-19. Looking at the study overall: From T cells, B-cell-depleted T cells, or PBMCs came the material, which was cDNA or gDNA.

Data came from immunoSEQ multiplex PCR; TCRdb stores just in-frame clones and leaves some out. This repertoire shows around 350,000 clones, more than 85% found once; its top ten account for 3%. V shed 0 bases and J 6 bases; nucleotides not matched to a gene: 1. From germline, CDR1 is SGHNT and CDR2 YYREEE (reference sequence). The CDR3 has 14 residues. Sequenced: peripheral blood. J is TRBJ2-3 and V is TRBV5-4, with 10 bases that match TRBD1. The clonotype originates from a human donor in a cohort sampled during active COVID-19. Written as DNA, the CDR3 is TGTGCCAGCAGCTTGGTGGACAGGGGGGATACGCAGTATTTT. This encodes CASSLVDRGDTQYF.